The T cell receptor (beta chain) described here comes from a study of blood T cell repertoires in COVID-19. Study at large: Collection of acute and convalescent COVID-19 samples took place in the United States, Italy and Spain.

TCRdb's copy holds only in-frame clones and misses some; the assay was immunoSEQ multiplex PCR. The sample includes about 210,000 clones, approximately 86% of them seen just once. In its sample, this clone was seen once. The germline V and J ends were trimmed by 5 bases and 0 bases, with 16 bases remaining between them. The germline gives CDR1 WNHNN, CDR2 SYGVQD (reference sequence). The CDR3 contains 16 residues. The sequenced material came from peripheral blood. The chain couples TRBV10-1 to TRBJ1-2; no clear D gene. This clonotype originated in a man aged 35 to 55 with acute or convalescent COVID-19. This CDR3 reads CASSYEEDATNYGYTF. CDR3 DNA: TGCGCCAGCAGTTATGAGGAGGATGCGACTAACTATGGCTACACCTTC.